A selection of T cell receptor beta chains follows, all from one sample in a study of T-cell reconstitution after alpha-beta-depleted transplantation in children. TCRdb fed the PCR reads into MiXCR, producing one record per CDR3 protein. The table shows around 530,000 distinct CDR3 sequences, with around a third occurring only once. Material: PBMCs from the stem cell graft donor, obtained from the stem cell graft. These receptors all come from a human donor who donated a stem cell graft to a child with aplastic anemia. CDR3s include the opening cysteine and the closing phenylalanine or tryptophan. The D gene is left open where the match is weak. Clone size is stated in some rows and not others, as once, few, many or a class when expanded.

V	J	size	D	CDR3	DNA
TRBV20-1	TRBJ1-1	-	-	CSARDRLNTEAFF	TGCAGTGCTAGAGATCGCTTGAACACTGAAGCTTTCTTT
TRBV10-3	TRBJ2-5	few	TRBD1	CAISGDRGRETQYF	TGTGCCATCAGTGGGGACAGGGGAAGGGAGACCCAGTACTTC
TRBV13	TRBJ2-5	few	TRBD1	CASSLRKTGGETQYF	TGTGCCAGCAGCCTCCGCAAAACAGGGGGAGAGACCCAGTACTTC
TRBV5-3	TRBJ1-1	few	TRBD1	CARRGQAVNTEAFF	TGTGCCAGAAGGGGACAGGCTGTGAACACTGAAGCTTTCTTT
TRBV27	TRBJ2-2	few	TRBD2	CASSSLADAPTGELFF	TGTGCCAGCAGCTCACTAGCGGATGCCCCTACCGGGGAGCTGTTTTTT
TRBV6-5	TRBJ2-3	-	-	CASSYRLTGTRTDTQYF	TGTGCCAGCAGTTACCGTTTGACGGGGACCCGCACAGATACGCAGTATTTT
TRBV7-9	TRBJ1-3	-	-	CASNRDTAGNTIYF	TGTGCCAGCAACCGAGATACCGCTGGAAACACCATATATTTT
TRBV20-1	TRBJ2-5	few	-	CSARDPPPGLTQYF	TGCAGTGCTAGAGATCCCCCCCCAGGGTTGACCCAGTACTTC
TRBV30	TRBJ1-3	few	TRBD1	CAWESGGHSGNTIYF	TGTGCCTGGGAGTCAGGGGGCCATTCTGGAAACACCATATATTTT
TRBV20-1	TRBJ1-1	-	TRBD1	CSARGTGVTEAFF	TGCAGTGCTAGGGGAACAGGGGTCACTGAAGCTTTCTTT
TRBV19	TRBJ2-6	few	TRBD1	CASGARGRAGANVLTF	TGTGCCAGTGGGGCTAGGGGGCGAGCTGGGGCCAACGTCCTGACTTTC
TRBV4-3	TRBJ1-3	-	-	CASSQDTTRSGNTIYF	TGCGCCAGCAGCCAAGATACTACTAGGTCTGGAAACACCATATATTTT
TRBV29-1	TRBJ2-7	-	-	CSVEFTGTSYEQYF	TGCAGCGTTGAGTTCACGGGTACCTCCTACGAGCAGTACTTC
TRBV5-1	TRBJ1-1	-	-	CASSLGMQSNTEAFF	TGCGCCAGCAGCTTGGGTATGCAGTCCAACACTGAAGCTTTCTTT
TRBV9	TRBJ2-7	few	TRBD1	CASSEGNRGDEQYF	TGTGCCAGCAGCGAAGGAAACAGGGGCGACGAGCAGTACTTC
TRBV29-1	TRBJ2-7	-	TRBD2	CSVGKLAGDEQYF	TGCAGCGTTGGTAAACTAGCGGGAGACGAGCAGTACTTC
TRBV6-1	TRBJ2-7	few	-	CASSDGTSYEQYF	TGTGCCAGCAGTGACGGGACGTCATACGAGCAGTACTTC
TRBV5-1	TRBJ2-1	few	-	CASSLAVSREFNEQFF	TGCGCCAGCAGCTTGGCCGTCTCGAGGGAGTTCAATGAGCAGTTCTTC
TRBV12-3/TRBV12-4	TRBJ1-1	-	-	CASLTGGKGTNTEAFF	TGTGCCAGCCTTACGGGGGGGAAAGGGACGAACACTGAAGCTTTCTTT
TRBV5-1	TRBJ2-1	-	TRBD2	CASRSLAGEIEQFF	TGCGCCAGCAGGTCGCTAGCGGGAGAGATTGAGCAGTTCTTC
TRBV7-2	TRBJ2-1	-	TRBD2	CASSFTSGTDEQFF	TGTGCCAGCAGCTTCACTAGCGGGACCGATGAGCAGTTCTTC
TRBV20-1	TRBJ1-6	once	-	CSARDGRTNSPLHF	TGCAGTGCTAGGGACGGAAGAACCAATTCACCCCTCCACTTT
TRBV29-1	TRBJ2-5	few	-	CSVASWETFQETQYF	TGCAGCGTTGCTTCATGGGAGACATTCCAAGAGACCCAGTACTTC
TRBV7-8	TRBJ2-5	few	TRBD1	CASSLGQGNLQLYQETQYF	TGTGCCAGCAGCTTAGGACAGGGGAATCTCCAGTTGTACCAAGAGACCCAGTACTTC
TRBV27	TRBJ2-5	few	TRBD2	CASSLEVAGGPRETQYF	TGTGCCAGCAGTTTAGAGGTAGCGGGAGGTCCGAGGGAGACCCAGTACTTC
TRBV28	TRBJ2-1	-	-	CASTLDGSSYNEQFF	TGTGCCAGCACCCTGGATGGGAGCTCCTACAATGAGCAGTTCTTC
TRBV29-1	TRBJ2-1	many	TRBD2	CSSRTSGYNEQFF	TGCAGCTCGCGGACTAGCGGGTACAATGAGCAGTTCTTC
TRBV7-2	TRBJ2-6	-	-	CASSLAPPDGYSGANVLTF	TGTGCCAGCAGCTTAGCCCCCCCGGACGGCTACTCTGGGGCCAACGTCCTGACTTTC
TRBV12-3/TRBV12-4	TRBJ1-1	-	-	CASLVQMNTEAFF	TGTGCCAGCTTAGTACAGATGAACACTGAAGCTTTCTTT
TRBV5-1	TRBJ2-6	-	-	CASSLGGTPSGANVLTF	TGCGCCAGCAGCTTGGGCGGCACTCCCTCTGGGGCCAACGTCCTGACTTTC
TRBV4-3	TRBJ1-1	few	-	CASSLVGVGNTEAFF	TGCGCCAGCAGCCTCGTCGGAGTGGGCAACACTGAAGCTTTCTTT
TRBV15	TRBJ2-1	few	-	CATSREVAGNEQFF	TGTGCCACCAGCAGAGAGGTAGCTGGAAATGAGCAGTTCTTC
TRBV6-5	TRBJ1-3	few	TRBD1	CASSYFIPSGTGGENTIYF	TGTGCCAGCAGTTACTTTATCCCATCCGGGACAGGGGGCGAAAACACCATATATTTT
TRBV5-1	TRBJ1-1	few	-	CASRPTTWTGTEAFF	TGCGCCAGCAGGCCAACAACGTGGACGGGCACTGAAGCTTTCTTT
TRBV29-1	TRBJ1-1	few	-	CSVLNTEAFF	TGCAGCGTTTTGAACACTGAAGCTTTCTTT
TRBV27	TRBJ2-1	-	-	CASRTGGLEYNEQFF	TGTGCCAGCCGTACTGGGGGGTTGGAGTACAATGAGCAGTTCTTC
TRBV18	TRBJ1-1	few	-	CASSPRQESMNTEAFF	TGTGCCAGCTCACCTCGACAGGAGAGCATGAACACTGAAGCTTTCTTT
TRBV19	TRBJ2-2	-	-	CASLRQTNTGELFF	TGTGCCAGTCTTCGACAGACGAACACCGGGGAGCTGTTTTTT
TRBV6-1	TRBJ2-5	-	TRBD1	CASSDFGTASQETQYF	TGTGCCAGCAGTGATTTTGGGACAGCCTCCCAAGAGACCCAGTACTTC
TRBV12-3/TRBV12-4	TRBJ1-5	-	TRBD1	CASSAPRDRGYQPQHF	TGTGCCAGCAGTGCCCCCCGGGACAGGGGATATCAGCCCCAGCATTTT
TRBV28	TRBJ2-7	few	-	CASRTETEQYF	TGTGCCAGCAGGACAGAAACCGAGCAGTACTTC
TRBV29-1	TRBJ2-6	-	-	CSVDALGRGGAGANGLTF	TGCAGCGTTGATGCCCTTGGGAGGGGAGGAGCAGGGGCCAACGGCCTGACTTTC
TRBV20-1	TRBJ1-1	-	-	CSAILRNTEAFF	TGCAGTGCCATTCTGAGGAACACTGAAGCTTTCTTT